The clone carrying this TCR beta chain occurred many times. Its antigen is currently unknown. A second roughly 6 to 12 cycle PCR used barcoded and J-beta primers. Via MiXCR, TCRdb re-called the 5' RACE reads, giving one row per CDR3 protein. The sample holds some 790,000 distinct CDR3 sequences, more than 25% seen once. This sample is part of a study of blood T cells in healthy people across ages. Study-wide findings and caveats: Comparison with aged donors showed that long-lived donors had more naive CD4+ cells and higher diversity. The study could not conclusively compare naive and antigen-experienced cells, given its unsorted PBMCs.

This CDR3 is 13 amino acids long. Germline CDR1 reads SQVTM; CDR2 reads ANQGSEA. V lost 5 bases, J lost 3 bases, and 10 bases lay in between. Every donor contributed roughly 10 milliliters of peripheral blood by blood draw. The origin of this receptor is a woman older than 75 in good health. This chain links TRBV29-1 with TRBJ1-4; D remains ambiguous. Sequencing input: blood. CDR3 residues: CSVNEASNEKLFF. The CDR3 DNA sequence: TGCAGCGTTAATGAAGCATCTAATGAAAAACTGTTTTTT.